These 27 T cell receptor beta chains came from one sample sequenced in a study of OX40 agonist ivuxolimab in advanced cancers. Receptor amplification or capture employed the immunoSEQ multiplex PCR assay. Imported from immuneACCESS, the table was reduced by TCRdb to in-frame sequences with V and J called. These copies leave out some clones; in studies compared against another copy, an unresolved V gene accounts for under half, and the cause of the remainder is not known. In all, the sample holds almost 80,000 clones, and 84% of those were seen once. 0.35% to 0.5% of the sample is in the top ten clones. The starting material was CD4+ or CD8+ T cells sorted from blood, obtained in a trial of the OX40 agonist ivuxolimab. The receptor source for this set is an adult with an advanced solid tumor such as melanoma, head and neck, liver or kidney cancer.

The chain has TRBV29-1 and TRBJ1-2; D gene ambiguous. V was trimmed by 8 bases and J by 4 bases, leaving 11 bases between them. The CDR3 has 11 amino acids. Germline CDR1 reads SQVTM; CDR2 reads ANQGSEA. The CDR3 DNA reads as TGCAGCACCCTTTACAGCTATGGCTACACCTTC. This codes for CSTLYSYGYTF.

The V call is TRBV5-4, the J call TRBJ1-1; the D gene is possibly TRBD1 (5 bases). V shed 2 bases and J shed 8 bases, with 19 bases lying between them. Germline V gene sequence: CDR1 SGHNT, CDR2 YYREEE (reference sequence). The CDR3 is 15 residues long. Here the CDR3 reads CASSLTRTMDTEAFF. CDR3 sequence (DNA): TGTGCCAGCAGCTTAACTAGGACAATGGATACAGAAGCTTTCTTT.

The chain employs TRBV14 and TRBJ2-2; TRBD2 agrees at 9 bases. The trim removed 1 base at V and 8 bases at J, leaving 8 bases unmatched. The CDR3 consists of 16 residues. CDR1 is SGHDN, CDR2 FVKESK, per germline. The CDR3 DNA sequence: TGTGCCAGCAGCCAAGCCCGCGGGGGGGCCTCTGGGGAGCTGTTTTTT. Amino acid sequence: CASSQARGGASGELFF.

This chain joins TRBV27 and TRBJ2-1; D not certain. Germline V gene sequence: CDR1 MNHEY, CDR2 SMNVEV (reference sequence). The CDR3 loop spans 13 amino acids. Trimming shortened V by 5 bases and J by 6 bases, and 11 bases separated the two germline ends. Here the CDR3 DNA reads TGTGCCAGCAGTCCGACACAAGGCAATGAGCAGTTCTTC. Translation gives CASSPTQGNEQFF.

The rearrangement links TRBV4-1 to TRBJ1-1, with D uncertain. The germline CDR1 and CDR2 sequences are MGHRA and YSYEKL. The CDR3 has 14 residues. Trimming removed 7 bases from V and 1 base from J, with 13 bases in between. The CDR3 reads CASTKDAPNTEAFF. The DNA of the CDR3 is TGCGCCAGCACCAAAGACGCACCGAACACTGAAGCTTTCTTT.

Of note for this clone: Other DNA variants within this sample encode the same CDR3. The chain couples TRBV11-2 to TRBJ1-1; D is undetermined. V was trimmed by 5 bases and J by 4 bases, leaving 8 bases between them. The CDR3 is made up of 12 amino acids. Per germline, CDR1 SGHAT and CDR2 FQNNGV. This chain's CDR3 is CASSLVSTEAFF. The CDR3 nucleotides read TGTGCCAGCAGCCTTGTGAGCACTGAAGCTTTCTTT. Full variable domain (remainder filled in from reference TRBV11-2 and TRBJ1-1): EAGVAQSPRYKIIEKRQSVAFWCNPISGHATLYWYQQILGQGPKLLIQFQNNGVVDDSQLPKDRFSAERLKGVDSTLKIQPAKLEDSAVYLCASSLVSTEAFFGQGTRLTVV.

This clone has a handful of counts. The V and J genes are TRBV6-1 and TRBJ1-6, with a tentative D call TRBD1 (5 bases). Trimming took 4 bases from V and 2 from J, leaving 6 bases between them. The CDR3 consists of 14 residues. Germline assignment: CDR1 MNHNS and CDR2 SASEGT. The DNA of the CDR3 is TGTGCCAGCAGTGCGGGGCCCTATAATTCACCCCTCCACTTT. Amino acid sequence: CASSAGPYNSPLHF.

The chain employs TRBV11-2 and TRBJ1-2; D possibly corresponds to TRBD1 (5 bases). The CDR3 totals 15 residues. V was shortened by 3 bases and J by 4 bases, with 15 bases between the two germline ends. Germline V gene lookup returns CDR1 SGHAT and CDR2 FQNNGV. CDR3 in DNA: TGTGCCAGCAGCTTCCTCCCGGGACTAACCTATGGCTACACCTTC. Residues: CASSFLPGLTYGYTF.

J is TRBJ1-1 and V is TRBV6-6; D is unclear. The length of the CDR3 is 15 residues. The V gene lost 0 bases and the J gene lost 3 bases, with 11 bases spanning the gap. The V gene's germline CDR1 is MNHNY and CDR2 SVGAGI (reference sequence). Written as DNA, the CDR3 is TGTGCCAGCAGTTACTCCGGCCAGGTCCACACTGAAGCTTTCTTT. This encodes CASSYSGQVHTEAFF.

This chain uses TRBV5-1 with TRBJ2-1; the match to TRBD1 covers 10 bases. With V trimmed by 7 bases and J by 4 bases, 11 bases remained unmatched. Germline V CDR1 and CDR2: SGHRS, YFSETQ. The CDR3 has 16 residues. The CDR3 protein is CASRRSGTGDYNEQFF. The DNA for the CDR3 is TGCGCCAGCCGTCGGAGCGGGACAGGGGATTACAATGAGCAGTTCTTC.

CDR3: CASSRDRADYTF. The CDR3 DNA is TGTGCCAGCAGCCGGGACAGGGCGGACTACACCTTC. This chain links TRBV6-6 with TRBJ1-2; TRBD1 matches 9 bases. CDR3 length: 12 amino acids. The germline V gene has CDR1 MNHNY and CDR2 SVGAGI (reference sequence). V was clipped by 6 bases and J by 10 bases; unmatched bases: 6.

The count of this clone is one. The chain combines TRBV18 with TRBJ1-3, with D hard to call. The CDR3 length is 16 residues. The germline CDR1 and CDR2 sequences are KGHSH and LQKENI. V lost 1 base to trimming and J lost 0 bases, with 10 bases between them. In DNA, the CDR3 is TGTGCCAGCTCACCACAAGCAAGAAGCTCTGGAAACACCATATATTTT. Protein product: CASSPQARSSGNTIYF.

This chain joins TRBV29-1 and TRBJ1-1; 7 nucleotides agree with TRBD1. The J segment lost 3 bases and the V segment lost 7 bases, leaving 20 bases of the junction unmatched. This CDR3 is built from 17 residues. Germline CDR1 and CDR2: SQVTM and ANQGSEA. Here the CDR3 reads CSAPIGTALPRYTEAFF. CDR3 nucleotides: TGCAGCGCTCCGATTGGGACAGCCCTTCCGAGGTACACTGAAGCTTTCTTT.

The chain uses TRBV11-2 and TRBJ2-3; TRBD2 might be the D (6 bases). V was pared by 4 bases and J by 7 bases, with 15 bases between. Germline CDR1 SGHAT, CDR2 FQNNGV. This CDR3 spans 14 amino acids. As DNA, the CDR3 is TGTGCCAGCAGCTCATTAGGTGGGGGGTATACGCAGTATTTT. Translating it yields CASSSLGGGYTQYF. Filled out from reference TRBV11-2 and TRBJ2-3, the complete variable domain reads EAGVAQSPRYKIIEKRQSVAFWCNPISGHATLYWYQQILGQGPKLLIQFQNNGVVDDSQLPKDRFSAERLKGVDSTLKIQPAKLEDSAVYLCASSSLGGGYTQYFGPGTRLTVL.

The rearrangement joins TRBV28 to TRBJ1-5; no definite D call. The CDR3 has 14 amino acids. Trimming removed 7 bases at V and 11 bases at J, with 21 bases between. The V gene's germline CDR1 is MDHEN and CDR2 SYDVKM. In DNA form, the CDR3 reads TGTGCCAGCACCTCGCTGAGGCGGACGGGGACCCAGCATTTT. Its protein product is CASTSLRRTGTQHF.

This chain joins TRBV5-5 and TRBJ2-3, with unresolved D. The V gene lost 3 bases and the J gene lost 4 bases, with 9 bases spanning the gap. The V gene's germline CDR1 is SGHKS and CDR2 YYEKEE (reference sequence). CDR3 size: 13 residues. The CDR3 spells CASSWKGADTQYF. As DNA, the CDR3 is TGTGCCAGCAGCTGGAAAGGCGCAGATACGCAGTATTTT.

This clone was picked up a small number of times. The chain is built from TRBV7-9 and TRBJ2-6; D call uncertain. Trimming cost V 4 bases and J 0 bases, with 7 bases left between them. This CDR3 comprises 15 residues. CDR1 and CDR2 (germline): SEHNR, FQNEAQ (reference sequence). CDR3 amino acids: CASSSGYSGANVLTF. DNA of the CDR3: TGTGCCAGCAGCTCCGGGTACTCTGGGGCCAACGTCCTGACTTTC.

In this sample, this clone turned up once. The genes are TRBV11-1 and TRBJ2-7; D gene ambiguous. The germline gives CDR1 SGHAT, CDR2 FQDESV (reference sequence). There are 13 residues in the CDR3. Trimming left V 3 bases short and J 2 bases short, with 8 bases between. CDR3 nucleotides: TGTGCCAGCAGCTTGGACGGAACCTACGAGCAGTACTTC. Translated: CASSLDGTYEQYF.

The J gene is TRBJ2-2, the V gene TRBV20-1; D is unclear. The CDR3 loop spans 11 amino acids. The ends were cut back, 0 bases at V and 4 bases at J, with 0 bases in the middle. Germline V CDR1 and CDR2: DFQATT, SNEGSKA (reference sequence). The CDR3 sequence is CSARDTGELFF. The CDR3 DNA sequence: TGCAGTGCTAGAGACACCGGGGAGCTGTTTTTT.

The chain links TRBV7-2 to TRBJ2-2, with a possible D match to TRBD2 (5 bases). CDR3 length equals 15 residues. From germline, CDR1 is SGHTA and CDR2 FQGNSA. V was shortened by 2 bases and J by 4 bases, with 11 bases between the two germline ends. This CDR3 is CASSLQLVSTGELFF. The CDR3 DNA is TGTGCCAGCAGCTTACAACTAGTTAGCACCGGGGAGCTGTTTTTT. Full variable domain (rest looked up from reference TRBV7-2 and TRBJ2-2): GAGVSQSPSNKVTEKGKDVELRCDPISGHTALYWYRQSLGQGLEFLIYFQGNSAPDKSGLPSDRFSAERTGGSVSTLTIQRTQQEDSAVYLCASSLQLVSTGELFFGEGSRLTVL.

As DNA, the CDR3 is TGTGCCAGCAGCTTAGGCAAGTACAATCAGCCCCAGCATTTT. The encoded protein is CASSLGKYNQPQHF. The chain joins TRBV7-9 to TRBJ1-5; D not certain. Trimming took off 1 base at V and 3 bases at J, with 7 bases between the two ends. CDR1 is SEHNR and CDR2 is FQNEAQ in the germline V gene (reference sequence). CDR3 length equals 14 residues.

The gene calls are TRBV7-2 and TRBJ2-1; 8 bases agree with TRBD1. The CDR3 totals 15 residues. The germline V gene has CDR1 SGHTA and CDR2 FQGNSA. V dropped 2 bases and J dropped 2; count of bases not matched to a gene: 2. The CDR3 protein is CASSLTTGAYNEQFF. CDR3 DNA sequence: TGTGCCAGCAGCTTAACGACAGGGGCCTACAATGAGCAGTTCTTC.

The chain couples TRBV6-4 to TRBJ2-3, with TRBD2 matching 10 bases. CDR3 length: 17 residues. Germline V gene lookup returns CDR1 MRHNA and CDR2 SNTAGT. Unmatched junction bases numbered 8, after V lost 0 bases and J lost 5 bases. The CDR3 DNA follows: TGTGCCAGCAGTGACTCTGGAGCGGGGGGGCCCAAAGATACGCAGTATTTT. This gives the protein CASSDSGAGGPKDTQYF.

This clone was detected only once. This rearrangement joins TRBV14 to TRBJ1-2, with a possible D match to TRBD1 (6 bases). The length of the CDR3 is 15 residues. Germline V gives CDR1 SGHDN, CDR2 FVKESK. Trimming took off 4 bases at V and 6 bases at J, with 18 bases between the two ends. CDR3 nucleotides: TGTGCCAGCAGCCTTGAGAACAGGGTGTTTCATGGCTACACCTTC. This translates into CASSLENRVFHGYTF.

The V call is TRBV29-1, the J call TRBJ2-3; 11 positions match TRBD2. Looked up from germline, CDR1 is SQVTM and CDR2 is ANQGSEA. The junction had 5 bases not matched to a gene; V was cut back by 6 bases and J by 0 bases. There are 15 residues in the CDR3. The CDR3 loop reads CSVATSGISTDTQYF. The CDR3 DNA is TGCAGCGTCGCGACTAGCGGGATTAGCACAGATACGCAGTATTTT.

J is TRBJ2-1 and V is TRBV14; 8 bases fit TRBD2. Germline CDR1 reads SGHDN; CDR2 reads FVKESK. CDR3 length: 13 residues. With 1 base clipped from V and 12 bases from J, the junction kept 5 bases outside the gene matches. DNA for the CDR3: TGTGCCAGCAGCCAAGCGGGGGGACTAGGGCAGTTCTTC. This encodes CASSQAGGLGQFF.

This chain uses TRBV29-1 with TRBJ2-1, with no clear D. From germline, CDR1 is SQVTM and CDR2 ANQGSEA. CDR3 length equals 12 residues. V lost 4 bases and J 7 bases, leaving 11 bases between the germline ends. In DNA form, the CDR3 reads TGCAGCGTTGGGAAGTGGGCAAATGAGCAGTTCTTC. This encodes CSVGKWANEQFF.